This T cell receptor (beta chain) was identified during a study of T cells in women clearing cervical HPV infection. Turning to the study itself: Controls were women whose single incident HPV16 infection cleared within 12 months without precancer or cancer. For cases, blood was sampled a median about 140 days after lesion detection, interquartile range about 90 to 210 days.

immunoSEQ multiplex PCR used an average of approximately 1,300 ng genomic DNA. Measured with immunoSEQ multiplex PCR; TCRdb has only the in-frame clones, and not every one. The sample table sets out 49,000 or so clones. On this clone: The read is 3 residues too short to cover the CDR3 end, so that end is filled in from the germline J gene.

CDR1 and CDR2 (germline): MNHNS, SASEGT. The CDR3 consists of 15 residues. This TCR derives from a woman between 18 and 70 years old with a cervical HPV16 infection that either progressed to CIN3+ or cleared (not recorded which). The sequencing sample was made of blood buffy coat. This chain connects TRBV6-1 to TRBJ2-3, with TRBD2 identical over 13 bases. This CDR3 is CASSGTSGRAESQYF. The CDR3 bases that were read are TGTGCCAGCAGTGGAACTAGCGGGAGGGCCGAATCG.